The clone carrying this T cell receptor (beta chain) has a handful of counts. This specimen comes from a study of Ad26.COV2.S vaccination and SARS-CoV-2 variants. Stated treatment: around 19 received Ad26.COV2.S at low or high dose, single or two shots; roughly 5 received placebo; per-sample allocation not given. All samples were drawn on day 63, counting from the first vaccine or placebo injection. There are 14 residues in the CDR3. CDR1 SNHLY and CDR2 FYNNEI come from the germline V gene. V was shortened by 2 bases and J by 7 bases, with 11 bases between the two germline ends. Sequencing was performed with immunoSEQ multiplex PCR; in TCRdb, only in-frame clones are kept and a portion is missing. The repertoire consists of about 350,000 clones, with 80% to 90% occurring once and the leading ten covering about 3.5%.

The chain links TRBV2 to TRBJ2-2; D is uncertain. This clonotype originated in a person between 18 and 60 years old who received the Ad26.COV2.S COVID-19 vaccine or a placebo. The sequencing here drew on peripheral blood, taken in a trial of Ad26.COV2.S vaccine versus placebo. CDR3 region: CASSELSEDGELFF. CDR3 bases: TGTGCCAGCAGTGAATTGTCAGAGGACGGGGAGCTGTTTTTT.